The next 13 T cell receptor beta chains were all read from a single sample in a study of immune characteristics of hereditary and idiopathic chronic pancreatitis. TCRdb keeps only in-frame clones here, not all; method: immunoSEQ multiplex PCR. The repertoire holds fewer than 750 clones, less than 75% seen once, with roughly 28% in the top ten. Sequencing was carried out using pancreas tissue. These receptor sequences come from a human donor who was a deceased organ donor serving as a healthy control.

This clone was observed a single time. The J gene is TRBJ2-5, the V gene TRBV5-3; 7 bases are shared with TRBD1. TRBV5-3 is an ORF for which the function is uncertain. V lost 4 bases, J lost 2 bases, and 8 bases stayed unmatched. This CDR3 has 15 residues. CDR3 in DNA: TGTGCCAGAAGCCCGGAACAGGGGCGGCAAGAGACCCAGTACTTC. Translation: CARSPEQGRQETQYF.

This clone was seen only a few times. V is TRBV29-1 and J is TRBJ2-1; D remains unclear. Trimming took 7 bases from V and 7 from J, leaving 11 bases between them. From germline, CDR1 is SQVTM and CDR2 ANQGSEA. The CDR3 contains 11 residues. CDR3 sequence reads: CSAPVGNEQFF. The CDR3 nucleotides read TGCAGCGCCCCCGTGGGTAATGAGCAGTTCTTC.

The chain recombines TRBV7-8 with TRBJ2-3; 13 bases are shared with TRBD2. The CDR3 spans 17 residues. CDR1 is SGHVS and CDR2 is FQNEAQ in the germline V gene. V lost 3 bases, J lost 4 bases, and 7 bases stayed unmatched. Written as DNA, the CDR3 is TGTGCCAGCAGCTTCCCCGGGACTAGCGGGATCTCAGATACGCAGTATTTT. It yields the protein CASSFPGTSGISDTQYF.

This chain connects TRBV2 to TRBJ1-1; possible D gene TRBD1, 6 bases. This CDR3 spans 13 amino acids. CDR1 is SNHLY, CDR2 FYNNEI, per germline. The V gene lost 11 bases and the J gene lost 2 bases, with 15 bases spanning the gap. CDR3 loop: CAAEGEVNTEAFF. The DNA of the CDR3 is TGTGCCGCGGAGGGGGAGGTCAACACTGAAGCTTTCTTT.

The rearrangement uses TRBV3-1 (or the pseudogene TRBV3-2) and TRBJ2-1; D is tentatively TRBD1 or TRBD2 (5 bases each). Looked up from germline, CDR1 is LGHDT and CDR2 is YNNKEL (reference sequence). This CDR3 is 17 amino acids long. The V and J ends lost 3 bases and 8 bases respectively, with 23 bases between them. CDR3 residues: CASSQDKTGTLGDEQFF. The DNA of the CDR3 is TGTGCCAGCAGCCAGGACAAAACCGGGACCCTCGGGGATGAGCAGTTCTTC.

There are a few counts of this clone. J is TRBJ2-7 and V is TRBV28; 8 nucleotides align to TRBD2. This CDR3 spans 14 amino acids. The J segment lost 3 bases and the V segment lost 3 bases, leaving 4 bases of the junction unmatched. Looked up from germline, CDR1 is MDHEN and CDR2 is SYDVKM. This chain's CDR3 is CASSFPGGNYEQYF. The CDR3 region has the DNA TGTGCCAGCAGTTTTCCGGGAGGGAACTACGAGCAGTACTTC.

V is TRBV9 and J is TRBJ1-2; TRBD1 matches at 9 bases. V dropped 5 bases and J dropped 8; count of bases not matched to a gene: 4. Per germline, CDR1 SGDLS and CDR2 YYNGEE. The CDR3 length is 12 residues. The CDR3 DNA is TGTGCCAGCAGTGGGACAGGGCCCGGCTACACCTTC. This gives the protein CASSGTGPGYTF.

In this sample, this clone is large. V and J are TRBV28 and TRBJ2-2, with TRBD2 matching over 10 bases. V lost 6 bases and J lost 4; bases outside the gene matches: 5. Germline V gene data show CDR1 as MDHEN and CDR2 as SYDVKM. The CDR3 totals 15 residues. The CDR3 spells CASSPSGGPTGELFF. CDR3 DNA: TGTGCCAGCAGCCCTAGCGGGGGTCCCACCGGGGAGCTGTTTTTT. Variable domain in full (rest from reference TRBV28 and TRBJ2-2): DVKVTQSSRYLVKRTGEKVFLECVQDMDHENMFWYRQDPGLGLRLIYFSYDVKMKEKGDIPEGYSVSREKKERFSLILESASTNQTSMYLCASSPSGGPTGELFFGEGSRLTVL.

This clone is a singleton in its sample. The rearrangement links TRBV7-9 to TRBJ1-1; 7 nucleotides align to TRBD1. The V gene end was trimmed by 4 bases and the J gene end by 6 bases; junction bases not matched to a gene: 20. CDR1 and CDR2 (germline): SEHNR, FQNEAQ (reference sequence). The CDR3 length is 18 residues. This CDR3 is CASSSNRDSISLGAEAFF. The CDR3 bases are TGTGCCAGCAGCTCAAACCGGGACAGCATATCACTTGGCGCTGAAGCTTTCTTT.

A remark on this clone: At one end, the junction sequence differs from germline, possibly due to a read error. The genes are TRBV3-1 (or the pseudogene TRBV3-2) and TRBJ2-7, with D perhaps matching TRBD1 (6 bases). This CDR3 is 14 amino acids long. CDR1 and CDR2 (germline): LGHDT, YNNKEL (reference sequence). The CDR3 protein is CAGSQAVGAGEQYF. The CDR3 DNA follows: TGTGCCGGCAGCCAAGCTGTGGGGGCTGGCGAGCAGTACTTC.

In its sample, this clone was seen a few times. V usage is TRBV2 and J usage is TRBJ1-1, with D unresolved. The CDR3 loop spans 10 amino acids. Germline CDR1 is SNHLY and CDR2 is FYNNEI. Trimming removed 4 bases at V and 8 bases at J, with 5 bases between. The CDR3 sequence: CASSVGEAFF. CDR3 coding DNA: TGTGCCAGCAGTGTCGGGGAAGCTTTCTTT.

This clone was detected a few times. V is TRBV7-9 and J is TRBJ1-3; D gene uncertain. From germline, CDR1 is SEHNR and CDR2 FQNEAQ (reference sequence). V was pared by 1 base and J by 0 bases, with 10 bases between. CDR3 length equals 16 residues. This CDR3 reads CASSLGKTVSGNTIYF. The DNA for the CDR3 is TGTGCCAGCAGCTTAGGGAAGACTGTCTCTGGAAACACCATATATTTT.

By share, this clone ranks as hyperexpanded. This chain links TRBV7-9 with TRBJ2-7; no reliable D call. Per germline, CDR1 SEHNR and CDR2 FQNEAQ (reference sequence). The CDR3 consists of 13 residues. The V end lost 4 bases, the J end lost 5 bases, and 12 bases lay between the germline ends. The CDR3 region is CASSSTPANEQYF. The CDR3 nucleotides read TGTGCCAGCAGCTCGACCCCCGCCAACGAGCAGTACTTC.